The 31 T cell receptor beta chains below all came from one sample that was sequenced in a study of blood T cell repertoires in COVID-19. Using immunoSEQ multiplex PCR, the repertoire was profiled, and TCRdb retains in-frame clones only, with some absent. The sample includes 150,000 or so clones, approximately 91% seen only once; the top ten take about 2.3%. Specimen: peripheral blood. The receptor set was obtained from a man between 18 and 29 years old with acute or convalescent COVID-19.

This clone came up once. This chain joins TRBV21-1 and TRBJ1-2; TRBD1, the table's D call, lacks a check against the DNA. TRBV21-1 is labeled a pseudogene. CDR3 length: 15 residues. CDR3 coding DNA: TGTGCCAGCAGCGCACGAAGACAGGTCTCCTATGGCTACACCTTC. Its translation is CASSARRQVSYGYTF.

The rearrangement joins TRBV20-1 to TRBJ2-5, with D unresolved. The CDR3 extends over 11 amino acids. V was trimmed by 3 bases and J by 5 bases, leaving 7 bases between them. Looked up from germline, CDR1 is DFQATT and CDR2 is SNEGSKA (reference sequence). As DNA, the CDR3 is TGCAGTGCTAGTATCGGGGAGACCCAGTACTTC. Translated: CSASIGETQYF.

The chain is built from TRBV19 and TRBJ2-3; 7 nucleotides match TRBD1. This CDR3 spans 18 amino acids. Germline V gene sequence: CDR1 LNHDA, CDR2 SQIVND (reference sequence). The J segment lost 3 bases and the V segment lost 5 bases, leaving 17 bases of the junction unmatched. CDR3 in DNA: TGTGCCAGTAGTCCCCTTCAAACAGGGGTTGAAATAACAGATACGCAGTATTTT. Its protein product is CASSPLQTGVEITDTQYF.

This clone is a singleton in its sample. This sequence joins TRBV30 and TRBJ1-6; tentatively, D is TRBD1 (5 bases). CDR1 and CDR2 from the germline V gene are GTSNPN and SVGIG (reference sequence). This CDR3 has 12 residues. V lost 1 base and J lost 9, with 7 bases in between. CDR3 DNA sequence: TGTGCCTGGAGTGAACAGGTTTCACCCCTCCACTTT. It translates to CAWSEQVSPLHF. The full variable domain, its missing parts supplied by reference TRBV30 and TRBJ1-6, is SQTIHQWPATLVQPVGSPLSLECTVEGTSNPNLYWYRQAAGRGLQLLFYSVGIGQISSEVPQNLSASRPQDRQFILSSKKLLLSDSGFYLCAWSEQVSPLHFGNGTRLTVT.

This chain uses TRBV30 with TRBJ2-3, with no clear D. In germline, CDR1 is GTSNPN, CDR2 SVGIG (reference sequence). CDR3 size: 15 residues. Trimming removed 0 bases from V and 4 bases from J, with 14 bases in between. This CDR3 is CAWSVQLNSADTQYF. In DNA form, the CDR3 reads TGTGCCTGGAGTGTACAGCTTAATTCCGCAGATACGCAGTATTTT.

In this sample, this clone turned up a few times. The CDR3 region has the DNA TGTGCCAGTAGTATGGGACACCTGAACACTGAAGCTTTCTTT. This codes for CASSMGHLNTEAFF. The chain links TRBV19 to TRBJ1-1, with D maybe TRBD1 (6 bases). Trimming stripped 3 bases from V and 0 bases from J, with 8 bases between. Germline lookup yields CDR1 LNHDA and CDR2 SQIVND (reference sequence). CDR3 length: 14 amino acids.

This rearrangement joins TRBV29-1 to TRBJ1-2; the D gene is possibly TRBD1 (6 bases). Germline lookup yields CDR1 SQVTM and CDR2 ANQGSEA. The V end was cut by 4 bases, the J end by 4 bases, with 10 bases between. The CDR3 loop spans 12 amino acids. Written as DNA, the CDR3 is TGCAGCGTTGCCGACAGGCTCTATGGCTACACCTTC. Translation: CSVADRLYGYTF.

The chain uses TRBV25-1 and TRBJ1-3, with D possibly matching TRBD1 (5 bases). Germline assignment: CDR1 MGHDK and CDR2 SYGVNS. V was pared by 3 bases and J by 0 bases, with 12 bases between. The CDR3 loop spans 16 amino acids. In DNA form, the CDR3 reads TGTGCCAGCAGTGATAACCGGGACTACTCTGGAAACACCATATATTTT. Its translation is CASSDNRDYSGNTIYF.

V usage is TRBV5-6 and J usage is TRBJ1-5; TRBD1 matches at 7 bases. CDR3 length equals 14 residues. The V and J ends lost 1 base and 6 bases, in that order; junction bases with no gene match: 4. Germline loops: CDR1 SGHDT, CDR2 YYEEEE. CDR3 amino acids: CASSLSGGGQPQHF. In DNA form, the CDR3 reads TGTGCCAGCAGCTTGTCAGGGGGTGGTCAGCCCCAGCATTTT.

This clone was counted a few times. The chain carries TRBV4-2 and TRBJ2-3, with TRBD2 as a possible D gene (6 bases). CDR1 and CDR2 (germline): LGHNA, YNFKEQ. The CDR3 is made up of 15 amino acids. Trimming took 0 bases from V and 1 from J, leaving 8 bases between them. CDR3 region: CASSQDSSGTDTQYF. DNA of the CDR3: TGTGCCAGCAGCCAAGACTCTAGCGGCACAGATACGCAGTATTTT.

The V and J genes are TRBV7-7 and TRBJ1-1; D call uncertain. The germline gives CDR1 SSHAT, CDR2 FNYEAQ (reference sequence). The CDR3 runs to 13 residues. V lost 4 bases and J 0 bases, leaving 6 bases between the germline ends. DNA of the CDR3: TGTGCCAGCAGCTCCCAGTTGAACACTGAAGCTTTCTTT. Translating it yields CASSSQLNTEAFF.

V gene TRBV5-4 combines with J gene TRBJ2-7; unclear D gene. CDR3 length: 11 residues. Germline V gives CDR1 SGHNT, CDR2 YYREEE (reference sequence). Deletions cut 3 bases from V and 4 bases from J, with 5 bases between. As DNA, the CDR3 is TGTGCCAGCAGCTCCCGGTACGAGCAGTACTTC. Encoded protein: CASSSRYEQYF.

This clone was seen only a few times. The V call is TRBV13, the J call TRBJ1-3; weak D call: TRBD1 (5 bases). The CDR3 is 19 amino acids. The V end was cut by 3 bases, the J end by 0 bases, with 21 bases between. CDR1 and CDR2 (germline): PRHDT, FYEKMQ (reference sequence). The CDR3 loop is CASSFWGGPDLFSGNTIYF. The CDR3 bases are TGTGCCAGCAGCTTCTGGGGGGGACCCGACCTCTTCTCTGGAAACACCATATATTTT.

This clone was seen just once. This rearrangement joins TRBV5-4 to TRBJ1-1; D might be TRBD1 (5 bases). Trimming stripped 4 bases from V and 1 base from J, with 11 bases between. There are 14 residues in the CDR3. Germline V gene lookup returns CDR1 SGHNT and CDR2 YYREEE (reference sequence). The CDR3 nucleotides are TGTGCCAGCAGCCCAGGGCAGGGGAACACTGAAGCTTTCTTT. This sequence encodes CASSPGQGNTEAFF.

J is TRBJ2-1 and V is TRBV27, with a weak D call TRBD2 (7 bases). Between the trimmed V and J ends, which lost 1 base and 7 bases, there was a span of 14 bases. The CDR3 length is 15 residues. CDR1 and CDR2 from the germline V gene are MNHEY and SMNVEV (reference sequence). The CDR3 nucleotides read TGTGCCAGCAGTTTATTTCGCGGGGGCTTGAATGAGCAGTTCTTC. It codes for CASSLFRGGLNEQFF.

The DNA for the CDR3 is TGTGCCAGCAGCTCCGGGACAGGGCGGACCAATCAGCCCCAGCATTTT. Residues: CASSSGTGRTNQPQHF. This rearrangement joins TRBV11-2 to TRBJ1-5; 9 bases fit TRBD1. The CDR3 spans 16 residues. With 4 bases clipped from V and 3 bases from J, the junction kept 7 bases outside the gene matches. The germline gives CDR1 SGHAT, CDR2 FQNNGV.

As DNA, the CDR3 is TGTGCCAGCAGTTTAGCGTATAGCAATCAGCCCCAGCATTTT. Protein: CASSLAYSNQPQHF. This chain links TRBV28 with TRBJ1-5; no definite D call. The germline gives CDR1 MDHEN, CDR2 SYDVKM. The length of the CDR3 is 14 residues. V was clipped by 2 bases and J by 0 bases, with 5 bases between them.

The chain combines TRBV20-1 with TRBJ1-2, with D tentatively TRBD1 (6 bases). Germline V lookup: CDR1 DFQATT, CDR2 SNEGSKA (reference sequence). Deletions cut 6 bases from V and 2 bases from J, with 19 bases between. The CDR3 spans 15 residues. CDR3: CSASPLRDTNYGYTF. The CDR3 DNA is TGCAGTGCCAGTCCCCTTCGGGACACAAACTATGGCTACACCTTC.

J is TRBJ2-7 and V is TRBV5-1, with D maybe TRBD2 (5 bases). Germline V CDR1 and CDR2: SGHRS, YFSETQ. The CDR3 spans 12 residues. V was shortened by 2 bases and J by 5 bases, with 8 bases between the two germline ends. The CDR3 sequence is CASSFSSNEQYF. The CDR3 coding sequence is TGCGCCAGCAGCTTTTCTAGCAACGAGCAGTACTTC.

The chain combines TRBV11-2 with TRBJ2-4; 12 bases agree with TRBD2. The CDR3 runs 17 residues. CDR1 is SGHAT, CDR2 FQNNGV, per germline. The ends lost 1 base at V and 6 bases at J; junction bases unmatched: 7. CDR3: CASSLGLASGRGNIQYF. In nucleotides, the CDR3 is TGTGCCAGCAGCTTAGGGTTGGCTAGCGGGAGGGGAAACATTCAGTACTTC. The full variable domain, with the rest looked up from reference TRBV11-2 and TRBJ2-4, is EAGVAQSPRYKIIEKRQSVAFWCNPISGHATLYWYQQILGQGPKLLIQFQNNGVVDDSQLPKDRFSAERLKGVDSTLKIQPAKLEDSAVYLCASSLGLASGRGNIQYFGAGTRLSVL.

This clone has just one count. V usage is TRBV11-2 and J usage is TRBJ2-5; TRBD2 agrees at 9 bases. The V gene end was trimmed by 2 bases and the J gene end by 5 bases; junction bases not matched to a gene: 15. The CDR3 runs to 18 residues. The germline V gene has CDR1 SGHAT and CDR2 FQNNGV. For the CDR3, the DNA is TGTGCCAGCAGCTTATTCCCCCCTCGTAGCGGGAGTAGGGAGACCCAGTACTTC. It translates to CASSLFPPRSGSRETQYF.

The chain links TRBV5-4 to TRBJ2-7; D gene unclear. The CDR3 runs to 13 residues. V dropped 1 base and J dropped 5 bases, with 10 bases sitting between them. The V gene's germline CDR1 is SGHNT and CDR2 YYREEE (reference sequence). CDR3 in DNA: TGTGCCAGCAGCTTGATCGGTAGCCACGAGCAGTACTTC. Encoded protein: CASSLIGSHEQYF.

The chain combines TRBV29-1 with TRBJ1-1, with TRBD1 identical over 8 bases. Trimming at V came to 4 bases and at J to 0 bases, leaving 1 base not matched to a gene. This CDR3 contains 13 residues. Germline V gene sequence: CDR1 SQVTM, CDR2 ANQGSEA. CDR3 DNA: TGCAGCGTTGTGGACAGGGTGAACACTGAAGCTTTCTTT. Translation gives CSVVDRVNTEAFF. Full variable domain (remainder filled in from reference TRBV29-1 and TRBJ1-1): SAVISQKPSRDICQRGTSLTIQCQVDSQVTMMFWYRQQPGQSLTLIATANQGSEATYESGFVIDKFPISRPNLTFSTLTVSNMSPEDSSIYLCSVVDRVNTEAFFGQGTRLTVV.

The gene calls are TRBV15 and TRBJ1-3; 7 nucleotides line up with TRBD1. J lost 0 bases, V lost 2 bases, and 7 bases had no gene match. The CDR3 loop spans 17 amino acids. Per the germline V gene, CDR1 is LNHNV and CDR2 is YYDKDF (reference sequence). As DNA, the CDR3 is TGTGCCACCAGCAGACGTGAGGGGGCCAACTCTGGAAACACCATATATTTT. This encodes CATSRREGANSGNTIYF.

This chain uses TRBV18 with TRBJ1-1, with unresolved D. V was clipped by 3 bases and J by 6 bases, with 11 bases between them. Looked up from germline, CDR1 is KGHSH and CDR2 is LQKENI. This CDR3 is 13 amino acids long. The CDR3 bases are TGTGCCAGCTCACCCCCCTTGGGAGCTGAAGCTTTCTTT. Translation: CASSPPLGAEAFF.

The chain has TRBV6-6 and TRBJ2-1; TRBD1 aligns across 11 bases. V dropped 6 bases and J dropped 7; count of bases not matched to a gene: 2. Germline assignment: CDR1 MNHNY and CDR2 SVGAGI (reference sequence). The CDR3 totals 13 residues. In DNA form, the CDR3 reads TGTGCCAGCAGACGGGACAGGGGGAATGAGCAGTTCTTC. Translating it yields CASRRDRGNEQFF.

The chain recombines TRBV7-2 with TRBJ2-7; tentative D call: TRBD2 (6 bases). Between the trimmed V and J ends, which lost 2 bases and 1 base, there was a span of 18 bases. Germline V gene data show CDR1 as SGHTA and CDR2 as FQGNSA. This CDR3 contains 17 residues. The CDR3 reads CASSLFLPGGGSYEQYF. The CDR3 nucleotides are TGTGCCAGCAGCTTATTTTTACCCGGGGGAGGTTCCTACGAGCAGTACTTC.

This clone was seen once. The chain has TRBV5-1 and TRBJ2-2; 8 nucleotides line up with TRBD2. This CDR3 comprises 16 residues. J gave up 5 bases and V 3 bases, and 9 bases lay outside the gene matches. From germline, CDR1 is SGHRS and CDR2 YFSETQ. The CDR3 is CASSSKTGGDTGELFF. CDR3 DNA sequence: TGCGCCAGCAGCTCCAAGACCGGGGGGGATACCGGGGAGCTGTTTTTT.

The chain joins TRBV24-1 to TRBJ2-7; D gene unclear. Trimming took off 4 bases at V and 2 bases at J, with 8 bases between the two ends. The CDR3 loop spans 13 amino acids. Per germline, CDR1 KGHDR and CDR2 SFDVKD. CDR3: CATSDRSTYEQYF. The DNA for the CDR3 is TGTGCCACCAGTGACCGATCTACCTACGAGCAGTACTTC.

DNA of the CDR3: TGTGCCAGCAGCTTTACTAGCTCCTACAATGAGCAGTTCTTC. Translating it yields CASSFTSSYNEQFF. This chain links TRBV7-6 with TRBJ2-1; the D gene is possibly TRBD2 (5 bases). V was trimmed by 3 bases and J by 0 bases, leaving 6 bases between them. Germline loops: CDR1 SGHVS, CDR2 FNYEAQ. The CDR3 is made up of 14 amino acids.

The chain recombines TRBV4-2 with TRBJ2-1, with TRBD2 matching 8 bases. CDR1 LGHNA and CDR2 YNFKEQ come from the germline V gene. Unmatched junction bases numbered 12, after V lost 4 bases and J lost 4 bases. The CDR3 has 17 amino acids. The chain's CDR3 is CASSRAGTPGGYNEQFF. DNA for the CDR3: TGTGCCAGCAGCCGAGCCGGGACTCCGGGAGGGTACAATGAGCAGTTCTTC.